One and the same sample provided the 3 T cell receptor beta chains below, sequenced in a study of response to subunit inactivated influenza vaccine. Each CDR3 protein gets one entry after TCRdb re-called the RT-PCR reads with MiXCR. Of about 160,000 distinct CDR3 sequences listed, about a tenth are singletons. The material sequenced was non-naive T cells sorted from PBMCs, taken 40 to 50 days after vaccination. The receptor source for this set is a man aged 45-65 years who received an inactivated influenza vaccine.

This clonotype has only a few counts. The rearrangement links TRBV4-1 to TRBJ2-7, with D perhaps TRBD1 or TRBD2 (5 bases each). Germline CDR1 and CDR2: MGHRA and YSYEKL. The V gene lost 4 bases and the J gene lost 4 bases, with 11 bases spanning the gap. This CDR3 has 13 amino acids. As DNA, the CDR3 is TGCGCCAGCAGCCCCCATGGGGGTTACGAGCAGTACTTC. It encodes CASSPHGGYEQYF.

This clonotype was detected ten times or more. The rearrangement links TRBV24-1 to TRBJ2-1, with D perhaps being TRBD1 or TRBD2 (7 bases each). Per germline, CDR1 KGHDR and CDR2 SFDVKD. The CDR3 has 13 residues. Deletions cut 7 bases from V and 10 bases from J, with 16 bases between. The DNA of the CDR3 is TGTGCCACCAGCGATCCAGGGGGGGAGGAGCAGTTCTTC. Translated, it gives CATSDPGGEEQFF.

This clonotype was recorded at least ten times. This chain connects TRBV20-1 to TRBJ2-7; 9 bases agree with TRBD2. The V gene's germline CDR1 is DFQATT and CDR2 SNEGSKA (reference sequence). Trimming took 2 bases from V and 4 from J; bases not matched to a gene: 6. This CDR3 has 14 residues. CDR3 region: CSARNSGSRYEQYF. The CDR3 nucleotides read TGCAGTGCTAGAAATAGCGGGAGTAGGTACGAGCAGTACTTC.